This T cell receptor (beta chain) was captured by sequencing in a study of cytomegalovirus exposure and HLA in healthy donors. Study-level findings and limits: Analysis was carried out at a later point, and it linked a missense DCLRE1C variant to TCR beta V- and J-gene trimming. The majority of TCR sequences were rare, yet some public TCRs appeared in many donors. Both high specificity and high sensitivity reportedly marked the classifier's diagnosis of cytomegalovirus status.

Donors likely had unrecorded immune exposures despite being nominally healthy when sampled. PCR used 60 Vbeta primers and 13 Jbeta primers. Sequencing was performed with immunoSEQ multiplex PCR; in TCRdb, only in-frame clones are kept and a portion is missing. Of approximately 200,000 clones listed, 65% to 80% are singletons. Concerning this clone: The target antigen is unknown.

The V and J ends lost 1 base and 5 bases respectively, with 14 bases between them. Germline V gene sequence: CDR1 LGHNA, CDR2 YNFKEQ. The CDR3 contains 15 residues. The gene calls are TRBV4-2 and TRBJ1-2; D is perhaps TRBD1 (5 bases). This TCR came from a woman in her thirties in good health and CMV-seropositive. The sample was PBMCs. CDR3 nucleotides: TGTGCCAGCAGCCAAGGGGCAGGGAGGGGTTATGGCTACACCTTC. This sequence encodes CASSQGAGRGYGYTF.